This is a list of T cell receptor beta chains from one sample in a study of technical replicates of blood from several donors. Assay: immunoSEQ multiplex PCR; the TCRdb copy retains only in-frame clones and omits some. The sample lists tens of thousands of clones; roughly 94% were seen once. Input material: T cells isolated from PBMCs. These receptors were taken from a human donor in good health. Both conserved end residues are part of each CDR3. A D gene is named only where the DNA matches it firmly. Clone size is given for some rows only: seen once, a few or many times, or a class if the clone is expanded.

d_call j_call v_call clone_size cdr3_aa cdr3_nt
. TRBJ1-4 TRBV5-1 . CASSTTGRVNEKLFF TGCGCCAGCAGCACTACAGGGCGAGTTAATGAAAAACTGTTTTTT
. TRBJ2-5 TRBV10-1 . CASSESRREETQYF TGCGCCAGCAGTGAGAGTAGGAGAGAAGAGACCCAGTACTTC
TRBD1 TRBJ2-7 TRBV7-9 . CASSGQGQGHRGEQYF TGTGCCAGCAGCGGACAGGGACAGGGGCATCGAGGCGAGCAGTACTTC
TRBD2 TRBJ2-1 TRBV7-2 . CASSFGLANEQFF TGTGCCAGCAGCTTTGGACTAGCGAATGAGCAGTTCTTC
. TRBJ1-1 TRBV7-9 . CAYTKADTEAFF TGTGCCTACACCAAAGCGGACACTGAAGCTTTCTTT
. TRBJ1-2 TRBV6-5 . CASSETGRLFGYTF TGTGCCAGCAGTGAGACAGGTCGTCTCTTTGGTTACACCTTC
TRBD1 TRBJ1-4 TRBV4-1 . CASSQAPGQGTWLFF TGCGCCAGCAGCCAAGCGCCTGGACAGGGGACGTGGCTGTTTTTT
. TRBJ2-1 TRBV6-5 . CASSYSESNEQFF TGTGCCAGCAGTTACTCAGAGAGTAACGAGCAGTTCTTC
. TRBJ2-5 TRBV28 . CASSLVRGKETQYF TGTGCCAGCAGTTTAGTACGGGGGAAAGAGACCCAGTACTTC
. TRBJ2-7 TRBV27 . CASSLGRTYEQYF TGTGCCAGCAGTTTAGGCAGAACCTACGAGCAGTACTTC
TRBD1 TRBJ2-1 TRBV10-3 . CAISEYDPDRYNEQFF TGTGCCATCAGTGAGTATGACCCGGACAGGTACAATGAGCAGTTCTTC
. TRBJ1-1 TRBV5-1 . CASSLGGTNTEAFF TGCGCCAGCAGCTTGGGCGGAACGAACACTGAAGCTTTCTTT
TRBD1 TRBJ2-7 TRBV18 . CASSRPGQVHHEQYF TGTGCCAGCTCACGGCCGGGACAGGTCCACCACGAGCAGTACTTC
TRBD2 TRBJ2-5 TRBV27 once CASRHKAIGTSGGRLETQYF TGTGCCAGCAGACACAAGGCTATAGGGACTAGCGGGGGGAGATTGGAGACCCAGTACTTC
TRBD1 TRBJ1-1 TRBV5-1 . CASSLVLGTGGRNTEAFF TGCGCCAGCAGCCTCGTTTTGGGGACAGGGGGCCGGAACACTGAAGCTTTCTTT
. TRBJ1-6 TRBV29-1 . CSTRQDYNSPLHF TGCAGCACACGACAGGACTATAATTCACCCCTCCACTTT
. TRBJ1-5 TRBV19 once CASSMGLNQPQHF TGTGCCAGTAGTATGGGGCTCAATCAGCCTCAGCATTTT
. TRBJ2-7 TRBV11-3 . CASSSSRQQYYEQYF TGTGCCAGCAGCTCCTCCAGACAGCAGTACTACGAGCAGTACTTC
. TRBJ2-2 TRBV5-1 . CASRGGRADTGELFF TGCGCCAGCAGAGGAGGAAGGGCGGACACCGGGGAGCTGTTTTTT
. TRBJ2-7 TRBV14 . CASSQVARIGEQYF TGTGCCAGCAGCCAAGTCGCTAGGATTGGGGAGCAGTACTTC
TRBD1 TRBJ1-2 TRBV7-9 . CASSFSGGVVYGYTF TGTGCCAGCAGCTTCTCAGGGGGCGTTGTCTATGGCTACACCTTC
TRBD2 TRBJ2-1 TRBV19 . CASSIDLLSGRAVDNEQFF TGTGCCAGTAGTATAGATCTCCTCAGCGGGAGGGCCGTCGACAATGAGCAGTTCTTC
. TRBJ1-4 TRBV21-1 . CAGDLDRSNEKLFF TGTGCCGGAGATTTGGACAGGTCCAATGAAAAACTGTTTTTT
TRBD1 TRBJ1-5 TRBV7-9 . CASSTTGGRNQPQHF TGTGCCAGCAGCACCACAGGGGGTAGAAATCAGCCCCAGCATTTT
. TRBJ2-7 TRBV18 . CASSLRTDSYEQYF TGTGCCAGCTCACTGAGGACAGATTCCTACGAGCAGTACTTC
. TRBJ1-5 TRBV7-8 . CASSSLFRQLDQPQHF TGTGCCAGCAGCTCCCTTTTTCGACAGTTGGATCAGCCCCAGCATTTT
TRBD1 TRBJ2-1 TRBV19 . CASSSTGQYNEQFF TGTGCCAGTAGTAGTACGGGACAGTACAATGAGCAGTTCTTC
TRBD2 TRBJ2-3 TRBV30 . CAWSGPGLAGDTQYF TGTGCCTGGAGTGGACCGGGACTAGCGGGGGATACGCAGTATTTT
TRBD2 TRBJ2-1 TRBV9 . CASSAGLAAYNEQFF TGTGCCAGCAGCGCAGGACTAGCGGCTTACAATGAGCAGTTCTTC
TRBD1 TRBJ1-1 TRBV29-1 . CSVVPGGIEAFF TGCAGCGTTGTTCCAGGGGGCATTGAAGCTTTCTTT
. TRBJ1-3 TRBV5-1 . CASSLGYGSSGNTIYF TGCGCCAGCAGCTTGGGATACGGGTCCTCTGGAAACACCATATATTTT
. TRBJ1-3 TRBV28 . CASSPSSGNTIYF TGTGCCAGCAGCCCGTCCTCTGGAAACACCATATATTTT